The T cell receptor beta chain described here comes from a study of identical twins. This clonotype was recorded a few times. In germline, CDR1 is KGHDR, CDR2 SFDVKD. J was trimmed by 7 bases and V by 3 bases; bases with no gene match: 8. This CDR3 comprises 16 residues. TCRdb itself ran the 5' RACE reads through MiXCR, one entry per CDR3 protein. The data show roughly 240,000 distinct CDR3 sequences, with about 7.3% seen just once and roughly 3.7% held by the top ten. This sample also appeared in a second study, on yellow fever vaccine responses in identical twins.

The receptor's source is a woman in her late teens or twenties in good health. V gene TRBV24-1 combines with J gene TRBJ2-1, with 10 bases matching TRBD2. Sequenced: memory (CD45RO+) T cells sorted from blood. The CDR3 DNA reads as TGTGCCACCAGTGATCTGGGACTAGCGAGGGAAAATGAGCAGTTCTTC. This codes for CATSDLGLARENEQFF.